The clone carrying this T cell receptor beta chain was detected a few times. This specimen belongs to a study of early T cells in non-severe SARS-CoV-2 infection. Study-wide background: Whole-blood bulk RNA, unsorted, was sequenced, and chains were unpaired.

The CDR3 is 15 residues long. With 0 bases removed from V and 5 bases from J, the gap between germline ends came to 11 bases. The V gene's germline CDR1 is SGHTA and CDR2 FQGNSA. Individual cDNA molecules received unique molecular identifiers. TCRdb passed the 5' RACE reads through MiXCR, listing each CDR3 protein once. Of 90,000 to 120,000 distinct CDR3 sequences in the sample, around 10% were seen once. This clonotype was obtained from an adult who was a healthcare worker with PCR-confirmed SARS-CoV-2 infection or an uninfected control (not recorded which). This chain links TRBV7-2 with TRBJ2-4; D might be TRBD1 (6 bases). The sample consisted of whole blood. CDR3 residues: CASSLAVGGENIQYF. In DNA, the CDR3 is TGTGCCAGCAGCTTAGCAGTTGGGGGCGAAAACATTCAGTACTTC.